Below, 27 T cell receptor beta chains from the same sample are listed, as sequenced in a study of identical twins. TCRdb reprocessed the 5' RACE reads with MiXCR, giving one entry per CDR3 protein. The table records around 530,000 distinct CDR3 sequences, about 15% of them present only once. These data also formed part of another study, on yellow fever vaccine responses in identical twins.

Sequenced material: CD4+ T cells sorted from blood. The source of these receptors is a woman aged 18-29 years in good health.

Remarks on this clonotype: A much more abundant neighbour one base away suggests this may be a read error. The chain uses TRBV12-3 or TRBV12-4 and TRBJ2-1; 10 bases are shared with TRBD2. V lost 3 bases and J lost 9; bases outside the gene matches: 11. CDR3 length equals 16 residues. CDR3 sequence reads: CASSLESSGSGSEQFF. In DNA form, the CDR3 reads TGTGCCAGCAGTTTGGAGTCTAGCGGGAGTGGAAGTGAGCAGTTCTTC.

The genes are TRBV12-3 or TRBV12-4 and TRBJ2-1, with 10 bases lining up with TRBD2. After removal of 6 bases from V and 8 bases from J, the junction contained 7 bases not matched to a gene. This CDR3 is built from 14 residues. CDR3 sequence: CASSPSGGGDEQFF. CDR3 DNA: TGTGCCAGCAGCCCTAGCGGGGGTGGGGATGAGCAGTTCTTC.

This clonotype has a count of ten or more. This chain connects TRBV28 to TRBJ2-1, with D perhaps being TRBD1 or TRBD2 (6 bases each). Germline lookup yields CDR1 MDHEN and CDR2 SYDVKM. CDR3 size: 14 residues. V gave up 6 bases and J gave up 8 bases, with 17 bases separating them. The CDR3 reads CASSDTLGGDEQFF. CDR3 DNA sequence: TGTGCCAGCAGCGACACCCTGGGGGGCGATGAGCAGTTCTTC.

The CDR3 region has the DNA TGTGCCAGCAGCTCCCGGGACAGGGACGGGGAGCTGTTTTTT. Encoded protein: CASSSRDRDGELFF. The V and J genes are TRBV21-1 and TRBJ2-2; the table calls TRBD1, which could not be checked here. TRBV21-1 represents a pseudogene. The CDR3 covers 14 residues.

This clonotype was seen a few times. The chain joins TRBV19 to TRBJ2-1, with a possible D match to TRBD1 (7 bases). The CDR3 runs 16 residues. The germline V gene encodes CDR1 LNHDA and CDR2 SQIVND (reference sequence). V lost 5 bases, J lost 2 bases, and 16 bases lay in between. The CDR3 coding sequence is TGTGCCAGTAGTGGCCGGACAGGAGGGACCTACAATGAGCAGTTCTTC. Protein: CASSGRTGGTYNEQFF.

The genes are TRBV3-1 and TRBJ2-2; tentative D call: TRBD1 (6 bases). V was cut by 1 base and J by 6 bases, with 15 bases left in between. This CDR3 has 16 residues. In germline, CDR1 is LGHDT, CDR2 YNNKEL (reference sequence). In nucleotides, the CDR3 is TGTGCCAGCAGCCAAGGAGGCCTGCCAGGGGCCGGGGAGCTGTTTTTT. It codes for CASSQGGLPGAGELFF.

The V call is TRBV10-3, the J call TRBJ2-7, with D unclear. Trimming pared 4 bases from V and 2 bases from J, leaving 12 bases between. The CDR3 is 14 residues long. CDR1 ENHRY and CDR2 SYGVKD come from the germline V gene. The CDR3 spells CAISVSRNPYEQYF. The CDR3 nucleotides read TGTGCCATCAGTGTAAGCAGGAACCCCTACGAGCAGTACTTC.

V gene TRBV11-2 combines with J gene TRBJ2-7; D is undetermined. The CDR3 runs 11 residues. V lost 4 bases to trimming and J lost 9 bases, with 10 bases between them. CDR1 SGHAT and CDR2 FQNNGV come from the germline V gene. The DNA for the CDR3 is TGTGCCAGCAGCTCGCCCAGCTGGCAGTACTTC. Its translation: CASSSPSWQYF.

This clonotype was seen only a few times. The chain recombines TRBV29-1 with TRBJ1-1, with D perhaps TRBD1 (5 bases). This CDR3 is 12 amino acids long. The V end lost 3 bases, the J end lost 1 base, and 6 bases lay between the germline ends. From germline, CDR1 is SQVTM and CDR2 ANQGSEA. This CDR3 is CSVDRENTEAFF. The CDR3 DNA reads as TGCAGCGTTGACAGGGAGAACACTGAAGCTTTCTTT.

This rearrangement joins TRBV12-3 or TRBV12-4 to TRBJ2-1; 7 positions match TRBD2. The ends lost 3 bases at V and 0 bases at J; junction bases unmatched: 5. The CDR3 spans 16 residues. The CDR3 nucleotides read TGTGCCAGCAGTTTTAGAAGCGGGACCTCCTACAATGAGCAGTTCTTC. Amino acid sequence: CASSFRSGTSYNEQFF.

The V and J genes are TRBV6-1 and TRBJ2-5, with TRBD2 as a possible D gene (6 bases). Trimming cost V 6 bases and J 5 bases, with 16 bases left between them. This CDR3 has 14 residues. CDR1 is MNHNS and CDR2 is SASEGT in the germline V gene. In DNA form, the CDR3 reads TGTGCCAGCAGCCCCGTGGAGGGGAGGGAGACCCAGTACTTC. Its protein is CASSPVEGRETQYF.

This clonotype was seen only a few times. The chain has TRBV3-1 and TRBJ1-6; a possible D gene is TRBD1 (6 bases). V shed 1 base and J shed 10 bases, with 11 bases lying between them. The CDR3 runs to 14 residues. Germline CDR1 LGHDT, CDR2 YNNKEL (reference sequence). CDR3 in amino acids: CASSQGGGYSPLHF. In nucleotides, the CDR3 is TGTGCCAGCAGCCAAGGAGGGGGATACTCACCCCTCCACTTT.

This rearrangement joins TRBV6-1 to TRBJ2-1; TRBD2 matches at 7 bases. This CDR3 has 16 amino acids. Germline CDR1 MNHNS, CDR2 SASEGT. J was trimmed by 1 base and V by 4 bases; bases with no gene match: 7. The CDR3 nucleotides are TGTGCCAGCAGTGGCCGCGGGGGAGAGTCCTACAATGAGCAGTTCTTC. Translation: CASSGRGGESYNEQFF.

This clonotype was counted between two and nine times. The chain carries TRBV11-1 and TRBJ2-7; the D call may be TRBD1 or TRBD2 (7 bases each). Per the germline V gene, CDR1 is SGHAT and CDR2 is FQDESV (reference sequence). The V end was cut by 5 bases, the J end by 1 base, with 24 bases between. The CDR3 is 18 amino acids. The CDR3 region is CASSQRGRGSQSSYEQYF. The CDR3 nucleotides read TGTGCCAGCAGCCAGCGGGGCAGGGGGTCCCAGTCATCCTACGAGCAGTACTTC.

This clonotype showed up many times. The genes are TRBV5-1 and TRBJ2-3; 10 bases map to TRBD2. CDR3 length equals 19 residues. Germline V gene sequence: CDR1 SGHRS, CDR2 YFSETQ. V shed 5 bases and J 6 bases; nucleotides not matched to a gene: 21. The chain's CDR3 is CASRLQSSKAGGLKDTQYF. The CDR3 nucleotides read TGCGCCAGCAGGCTGCAGTCTTCGAAAGCGGGGGGGCTTAAGGATACGCAGTATTTT. Complete variable domain (other parts from reference TRBV5-1 and TRBJ2-3): KAGVTQTPRYLIKTRGQQVTLSCSPISGHRSVSWYQQTPGQGLQFLFEYFSETQRNKGNFPGRFSGRQFSNSRSEMNVSTLELGDSALYLCASRLQSSKAGGLKDTQYFGPGTRLTVL.

This clonotype has a handful of counts. The chain links TRBV12-3 or TRBV12-4 to TRBJ2-7; 7 bases align to TRBD1. The CDR3 is made up of 15 amino acids. Trimming at V came to 7 bases and at J to 2 bases, leaving 11 bases not matched to a gene. Here the CDR3 reads CASTHRTGLTYEQYF. The CDR3 DNA reads TGTGCCAGCACCCACCGGACAGGTTTAACCTACGAGCAGTACTTC.

The chain is built from TRBV4-1 and TRBJ2-3, with 7 nucleotides matching TRBD2. The CDR3 contains 15 residues. The junction had 5 bases not matched to a gene; V was cut back by 4 bases and J by 1 base. The germline CDR1 and CDR2 sequences are MGHRA and YSYEKL. The CDR3 sequence is CASSRRGDGTDTQYF. The DNA of the CDR3 is TGCGCCAGCAGCCGTCGGGGGGATGGCACAGATACGCAGTATTTT.

This clonotype was seen a few times. This chain uses TRBV6-1 with TRBJ2-6; D is ambiguous. The CDR3 contains 15 residues. Germline CDR1 and CDR2: MNHNS and SASEGT. Trimming shortened V by 7 bases and J by 0 bases, and 10 bases separated the two germline ends. CDR3 in DNA: TGTGCCAGCACCCGCGCCCACTCTGGGGCCAACGTCCTGACTTTC. Protein: CASTRAHSGANVLTF.

The rearrangement uses TRBV27 and TRBJ2-3; the match to TRBD2 covers 12 bases. V was pared by 1 base and J by 5 bases, with 4 bases of the junction left unmatched. Germline CDR1 MNHEY, CDR2 SMNVEV (reference sequence). The CDR3 runs 16 residues. The CDR3 reads CASSLLGLAGKDTQYF. The CDR3 DNA reads TGTGCCAGCAGTTTATTGGGACTAGCGGGTAAAGATACGCAGTATTTT.

This clonotype turned up a few times. The rearrangement uses TRBV29-1 and TRBJ2-2, with TRBD1 identical over 7 bases. V was pared by 7 bases and J by 5 bases, with 7 bases of the junction left unmatched. CDR1 and CDR2 from the germline V gene are SQVTM and ANQGSEA. The CDR3 spans 13 residues. CDR3 sequence reads: CSGQGPGTGELFF. The CDR3 nucleotides read TGCAGCGGACAGGGACCGGGGACCGGGGAGCTGTTTTTT.

This chain links TRBV21-1 with TRBJ2-1; no check of the table's D call, TRBD2, against the DNA was made. TRBV21-1 is deemed a pseudogene. The CDR3 is 16 amino acids. The CDR3 DNA sequence: TGTGCCAGCAGCAAAGCGCTAGCGGGAGGGCCTCATGAGCAGTTCTTC. Translating gives CASSKALAGGPHEQFF.

As DNA, the CDR3 is TGTGCCAGCAGCCCCGGTGCGGGACTAGCGGGACCCGGTAATGAGCAGTTCTTC. It is translated as CASSPGAGLAGPGNEQFF. The genes are TRBV11-1 and TRBJ2-1; 13 nucleotides line up with TRBD2. CDR3 length equals 18 residues. Trimming cost V 5 bases and J 7 bases; bases outside gene matches: 14. Germline CDR1 reads SGHAT; CDR2 reads FQDESV (reference sequence).

There are a few counts of this clonotype. This sequence joins TRBV28 and TRBJ2-7, with TRBD1 matching 8 bases. The CDR3 length is 15 residues. From germline, CDR1 is MDHEN and CDR2 SYDVKM. V shed 5 bases and J 2 bases; nucleotides not matched to a gene: 8. In nucleotides, the CDR3 is TGTGCCAGCAGTCCCCGGGACAGGCCAGCCTACGAGCAGTACTTC. Translation: CASSPRDRPAYEQYF.

The gene calls are TRBV5-1 and TRBJ1-1; D is uncertain. In germline, CDR1 is SGHRS, CDR2 YFSETQ. V lost 4 bases to trimming and J lost 1 base, with 11 bases between them. This CDR3 has 14 residues. In DNA form, the CDR3 reads TGCGCCAGCAGCCCAGGACTGGGGAACACTGAAGCTTTCTTT. Translation gives CASSPGLGNTEAFF.

The table lists this clonotype with a few counts. The rearrangement uses TRBV27 and TRBJ1-2; 9 bases are shared with TRBD1. V lost 4 bases to trimming and J lost 4 bases; unmatched junction nucleotides: 10. The CDR3 sequence is 16 residues long. The germline CDR1 and CDR2 sequences are MNHEY and SMNVEV (reference sequence). The CDR3 DNA follows: TGTGCCAGCAGTTCCCGGGACAGGGATCCAAGCTATGGCTACACCTTC. Translating gives CASSSRDRDPSYGYTF.

This chain connects TRBV20-1 to TRBJ1-1; D unresolved. The CDR3 is 11 amino acids. Trimming shortened V by 6 bases and J by 5 bases, and 10 bases separated the two germline ends. Germline V gives CDR1 DFQATT, CDR2 SNEGSKA (reference sequence). The CDR3 sequence: CSAAEGTEAFF. In DNA form, the CDR3 reads TGCAGTGCCGCAGAAGGGACTGAAGCTTTCTTT.

The chain uses TRBV12-3 or TRBV12-4 and TRBJ2-7, with 9 bases fitting TRBD2. The CDR3 is 14 amino acids. Germline trimming cut 6 bases from V and 2 bases from J; bases unmatched to any gene: 5. The DNA of the CDR3 is TGTGCCAGCAGGGTTAGCGGGAGTACCTACGAGCAGTACTTC. It specifies CASRVSGSTYEQYF.